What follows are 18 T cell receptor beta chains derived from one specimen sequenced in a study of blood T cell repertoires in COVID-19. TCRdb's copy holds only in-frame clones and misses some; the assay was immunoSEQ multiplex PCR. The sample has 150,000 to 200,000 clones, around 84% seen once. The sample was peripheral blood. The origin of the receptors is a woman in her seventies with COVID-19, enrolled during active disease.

The CDR3, as DNA: TGTGCCAGCTCACCAGGGGCGGATAGCAATCAGCCCCAGCATTTT. Amino acid sequence: CASSPGADSNQPQHF. The V call is TRBV18, the J call TRBJ1-5; D perhaps matches TRBD1 (5 bases). The CDR3 totals 15 residues. Germline CDR1 is KGHSH and CDR2 is LQKENI. V lost 2 bases to trimming and J lost 0 bases, with 8 bases between them.

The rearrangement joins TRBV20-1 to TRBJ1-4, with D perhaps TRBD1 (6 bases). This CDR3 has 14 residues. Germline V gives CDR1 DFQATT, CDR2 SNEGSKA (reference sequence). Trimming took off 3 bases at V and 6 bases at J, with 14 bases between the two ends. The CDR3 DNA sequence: TGCAGTGCTAGTAGGGCAGGGGTGGATGAAAAACTGTTTTTT. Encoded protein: CSASRAGVDEKLFF.

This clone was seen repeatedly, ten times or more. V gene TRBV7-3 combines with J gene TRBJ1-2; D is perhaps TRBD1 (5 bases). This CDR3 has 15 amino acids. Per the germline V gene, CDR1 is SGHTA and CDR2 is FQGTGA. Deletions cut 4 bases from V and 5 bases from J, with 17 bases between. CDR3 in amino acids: CASSSAGGVGYGYTF. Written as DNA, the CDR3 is TGTGCCAGCAGCTCCGCCGGAGGGGTTGGGTATGGCTACACCTTC.

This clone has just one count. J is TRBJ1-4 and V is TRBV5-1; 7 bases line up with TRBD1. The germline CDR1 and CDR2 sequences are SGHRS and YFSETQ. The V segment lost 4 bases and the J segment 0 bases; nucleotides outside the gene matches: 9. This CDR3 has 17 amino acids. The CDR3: CASSPTGTDATNEKLFF. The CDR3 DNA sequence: TGCGCCAGCAGCCCGACCGGGACAGATGCAACTAATGAAAAACTGTTTTTT.

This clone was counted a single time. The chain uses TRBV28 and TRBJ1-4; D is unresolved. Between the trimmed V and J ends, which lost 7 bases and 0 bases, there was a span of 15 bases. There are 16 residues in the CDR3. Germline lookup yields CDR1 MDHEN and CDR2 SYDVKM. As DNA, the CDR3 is TGTGCCAGCAATGTCCCGGGAAAGGCAACTAATGAAAAACTGTTTTTT. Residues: CASNVPGKATNEKLFF.

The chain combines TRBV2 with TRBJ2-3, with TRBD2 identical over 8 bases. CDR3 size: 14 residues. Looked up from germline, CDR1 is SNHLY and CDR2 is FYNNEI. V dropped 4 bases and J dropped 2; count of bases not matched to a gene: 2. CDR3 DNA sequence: TGTGCCAGCAGTGGGACTAGCTTCACAGATACGCAGTATTTT. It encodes CASSGTSFTDTQYF.

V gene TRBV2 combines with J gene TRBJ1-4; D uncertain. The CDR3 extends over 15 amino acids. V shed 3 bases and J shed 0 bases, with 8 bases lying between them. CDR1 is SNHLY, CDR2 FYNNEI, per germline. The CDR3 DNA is TGTGCCAGCAGTGATTCCGGGACAACTAATGAAAAACTGTTTTTT. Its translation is CASSDSGTTNEKLFF.

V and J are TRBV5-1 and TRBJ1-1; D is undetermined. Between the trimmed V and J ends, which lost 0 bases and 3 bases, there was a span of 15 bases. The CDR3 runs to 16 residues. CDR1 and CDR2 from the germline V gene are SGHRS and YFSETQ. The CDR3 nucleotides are TGCGCCAGCAGCTTGGTGGGGAGGTCATCGGACACTGAAGCTTTCTTT. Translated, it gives CASSLVGRSSDTEAFF.

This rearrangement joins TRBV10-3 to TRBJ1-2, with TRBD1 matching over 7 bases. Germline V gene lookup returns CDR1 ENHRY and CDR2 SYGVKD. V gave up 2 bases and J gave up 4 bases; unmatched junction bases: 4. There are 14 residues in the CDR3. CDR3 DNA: TGTGCCATCAGTGAGCACGACAGGGCCTATGGCTACACCTTC. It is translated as CAISEHDRAYGYTF.

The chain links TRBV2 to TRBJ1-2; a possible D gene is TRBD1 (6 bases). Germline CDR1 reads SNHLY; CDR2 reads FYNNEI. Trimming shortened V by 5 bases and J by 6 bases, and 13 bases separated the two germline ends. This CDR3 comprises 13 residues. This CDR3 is CASSTTGRNGYTF. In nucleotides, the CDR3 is TGTGCCAGCAGTACCACAGGGAGAAATGGCTACACCTTC.

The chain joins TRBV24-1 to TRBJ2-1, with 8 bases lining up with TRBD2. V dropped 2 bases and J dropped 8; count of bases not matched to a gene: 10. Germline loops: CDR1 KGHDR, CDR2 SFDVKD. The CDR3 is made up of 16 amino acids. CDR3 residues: CATSDSSRTSRHEQFF. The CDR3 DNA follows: TGTGCCACCAGTGATTCTAGCCGGACTAGCCGGCATGAGCAGTTCTTC.

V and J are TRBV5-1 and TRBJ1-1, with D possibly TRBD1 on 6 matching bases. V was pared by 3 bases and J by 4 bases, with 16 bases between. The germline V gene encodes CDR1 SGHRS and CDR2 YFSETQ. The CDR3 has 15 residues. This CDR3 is CASSSIQGGGTEAFF. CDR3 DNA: TGCGCCAGCAGCTCGATACAGGGTGGGGGCACTGAAGCTTTCTTT.

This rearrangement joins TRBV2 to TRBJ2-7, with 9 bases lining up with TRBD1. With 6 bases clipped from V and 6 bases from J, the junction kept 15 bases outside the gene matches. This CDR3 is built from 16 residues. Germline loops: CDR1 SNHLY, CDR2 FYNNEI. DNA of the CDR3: TGTGCCAGCAGCCTAACCAGATTACAGGGGGCGGGCGAGCAGTACTTC. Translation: CASSLTRLQGAGEQYF.

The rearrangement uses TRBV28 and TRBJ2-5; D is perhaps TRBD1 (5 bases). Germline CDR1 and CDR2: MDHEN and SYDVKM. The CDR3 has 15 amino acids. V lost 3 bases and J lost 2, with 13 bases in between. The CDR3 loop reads CASSFITGLQETQYF. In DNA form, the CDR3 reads TGTGCCAGCAGTTTTATTACAGGTCTTCAAGAGACCCAGTACTTC.

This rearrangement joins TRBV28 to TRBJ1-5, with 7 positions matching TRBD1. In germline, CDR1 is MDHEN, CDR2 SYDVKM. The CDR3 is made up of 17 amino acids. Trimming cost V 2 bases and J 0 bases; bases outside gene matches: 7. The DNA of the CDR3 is TGTGCCAGCAGTTTAGGGGCAGGGGGATATAGCAATCAGCCCCAGCATTTT. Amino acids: CASSLGAGGYSNQPQHF.

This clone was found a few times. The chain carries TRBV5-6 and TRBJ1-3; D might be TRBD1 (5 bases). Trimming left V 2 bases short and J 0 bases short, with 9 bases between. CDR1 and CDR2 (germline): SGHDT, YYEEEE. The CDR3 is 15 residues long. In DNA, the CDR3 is TGTGCCAGCAGCTTCTTTAGGGGCTCTGGAAACACCATATATTTT. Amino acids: CASSFFRGSGNTIYF.

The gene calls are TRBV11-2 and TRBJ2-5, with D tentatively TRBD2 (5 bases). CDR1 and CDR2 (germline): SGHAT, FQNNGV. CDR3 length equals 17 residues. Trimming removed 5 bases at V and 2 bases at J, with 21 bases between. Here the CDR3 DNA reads TGTGCCAGCAGCGCCACTCGCCGGGGTTTTCAGCAAGAGACCCAGTACTTC. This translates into CASSATRRGFQQETQYF.

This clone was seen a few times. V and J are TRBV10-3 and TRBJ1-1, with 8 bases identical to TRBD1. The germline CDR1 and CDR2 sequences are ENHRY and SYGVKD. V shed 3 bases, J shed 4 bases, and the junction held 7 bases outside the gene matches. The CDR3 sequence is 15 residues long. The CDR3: CAISEGDRGSTEAFF. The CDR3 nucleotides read TGTGCCATCAGTGAAGGAGACAGGGGTAGCACTGAAGCTTTCTTT.